This T cell receptor (beta chain) comes out of a study of blood T cells in healthy people across ages (dated by TCRdb to between 2014 and 2016). Background for the entire study: In model experiments, template switching captured about one uniquely barcoded TCR beta cDNA molecule for every two T cells. Using deep sequencing normalized with unique cDNA molecular identifiers, the study measured how TCR beta repertoire diversity changes with age. Two additional independent replicas of 1 million unique cDNA reads from the same blood draw were analyzed for two donors (one aged 18 to 29 and one aged 80 or older). Donors were grouped into four age groups: young (average 16 years), middle-aged (roughly 38), aged (about 60) and long-lived (approximately 75). Study-wide conclusions, independent of this receptor: The long-lived group showed more naive CD4+ T cells, fewer expanded clones and increased TCR diversity than the aged group, suggesting age selection. Observed TCR beta diversity per million T cells fell roughly linearly with age, and a significant reduction was already apparent by age about 38. A strong correlation was found between observed TCR beta diversity and the percentage of naive T cells measured by flow cytometry. Donor CMV infection status was unknown, potentially confounding age-related changes in expanded clonotypes. Estimates of total diversity based on one million sequenced T cells were regarded as lower bounds and as underestimates. Conclusive comparison of naive and antigen-experienced compartments was prevented by the profiling of bulk unsorted PBMCs.

A distance of 11 bases separates the germline ends of V and J, which lose 3 bases and 1 base respectively. CDR1 and CDR2 were assigned from the germline V gene (reference sequence) as SEHNR and FQNEAQ. The CDR3, cysteine through phenylalanine, is 15 amino acids long. Only the CDR3 region is kept as DNA, spanning 45 bases read in frame from base 1. Library prep was done by 5' RACE. TCRdb records Illumina HiSeq 2500 as the sequencer. A second roughly 6 to 11 cycle PCR used a sample-barcoded 5' primer and a J-beta primer mix. Each TCR beta cDNA molecule received a unique molecular identifier from a template-switch 5' adaptor carrying 12 random nucleotides. At least 2.5 million CDR3-containing paired-end reads were obtained from each sample. The Mint cDNA synthesis kit, primed by a TRBC-specific oligonucleotide, was used to synthesize first-strand cDNA from all RNA. Following uracil-DNA glycosylase treatment, a first 18-cycle PCR with universal primers M1SS and BC2_uni_R was performed on all cDNA. Concerning the study's data processing: For normalization, 1 million high-quality reads were randomly selected from each sample, with every read carrying a distinct molecular identifier. Instead of being binned into consensus sequences, reads with shared molecular identifiers were discarded. CDR3 identification, clonotype clustering and error correction used MiTCR with a Q25 quality threshold and the strictest error-elimination algorithm. A nonparametric unseen species model using Euler transformation provided a lower-bound estimate of total TCR beta diversity. TCRdb applied fastp at Q25 and MiXCR to the public reads, then kept only in-frame beta chains. Each CDR3 protein gets just one entry, which takes the most common genes and DNA from the rows behind it. It is TCRdb's table, rather than the study itself, that gives the V and J calls and clone size. This sample holds roughly 560,000 distinct CDR3 sequences; more than 20% were observed only once. The ten largest clones capture less than 9% of the sample.

Worth noting for this clonotype: It lacks a known antigen. Base quality data are lacking; no much larger clone is found one base away.

The 39 donors, aged about 6 to 100 years, were systemically healthy Caucasian individuals from Russia. Each donor gave 8 to 10 milliliters of peripheral blood, drawn into EDTA-treated Vacutainer tubes. Ficoll-Paque density-gradient centrifugation was used to isolate PBMCs, with at least 6 million per sample. Total RNA was extracted from PBMCs with Trizol reagent, with at least 6 micrograms obtained per sample. Naive CD45RAhigh/CD27high T cell percentages were measured by flow cytometry on a PBMC aliquot from every donor. The same sample was also used in a study of T cells of mothers and their children. That second publication adds: Nine systemically healthy Caucasian individuals served as donors, namely three mothers together with their six children. cDNA synthesis consumed the entire amount of extracted RNA, loaded at around 1.5 ug RNA in each 15 ul reaction. In the second PCR, the M1S primer introduced both the sample barcodes and 2-4 random nucleotides. Over 8 million TCR beta CDR3 reads came from each mother, compared with 2.5 million to 3.5 million reads from each child. Thymic selection shapes the output of TCR recombination in a similar way in related and unrelated pairs, and inherited differences have a minor effect. Normalized repertoire overlap in related mother-child pairs was always slightly higher than in unrelated mother-child pairs, but the difference was never significant. Persistent microchimeric T cell clones were not detected, at a sensitivity of 95 to 100 clones per million clonotypes. To look for features that set related mother-child pairs apart from unrelated individuals, the researchers ran deep NGS to compare the TCR beta repertoires of mothers and children. The mean age was about 40 +/- 4 years for the mothers and about 12 +/- 4 years for the children. After adapter ligation was performed with NEBNext reagents, the libraries were sequenced on an Illumina HiSeq 2000 with 100+100 nt paired-end reads. To prevent cross-contamination, the mother and child libraries were prepared one month apart and sequenced in separate runs. Between about 500,000 and 2,100,000 distinct TCR beta clonotypes were identified per donor. Naive TCR beta clonotypes were estimated from low-frequency clonotypes matched to each donor's FACS-determined naive share, without sorting.

The clonotype was recovered from a boy younger than 18 in good health. Rearrangement joined TRBV7-9 to TRBJ2-3, and perhaps TRBD2 as D gene, on 5 matching bases. What was sequenced was blood. The CDR3 protein is CASSFREYRTDTQYF. The DNA is TGTGCCAGCAGCTTCCGGGAATATCGCACAGATACGCAGTATTTT.